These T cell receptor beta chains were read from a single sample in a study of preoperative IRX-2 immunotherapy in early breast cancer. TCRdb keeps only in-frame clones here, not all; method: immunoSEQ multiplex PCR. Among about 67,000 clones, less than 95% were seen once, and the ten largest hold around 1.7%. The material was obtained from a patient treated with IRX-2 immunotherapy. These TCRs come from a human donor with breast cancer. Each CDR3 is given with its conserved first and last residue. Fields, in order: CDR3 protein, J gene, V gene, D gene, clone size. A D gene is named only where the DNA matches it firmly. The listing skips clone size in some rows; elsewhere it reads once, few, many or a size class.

CASSTRVSTKRETQYF,TRBJ2-5,TRBV28,.,.
CASSPRSGLNQPQHF,TRBJ1-5,TRBV5-1,.,once
CASSSTGSWHEQFF,TRBJ2-1,TRBV19,.,.
CSVEDQDSYEQYF,TRBJ2-7,TRBV29-1,.,.
CASRRGTGWTDTQYF,TRBJ2-3,TRBV6-1,TRBD1,.
CASSQMQGNQPQHF,TRBJ1-5,TRBV19,.,.
CASSLARGGQEKLFF,TRBJ1-4,TRBV5-1,TRBD1,.
CASSLAGVPQHF,TRBJ1-5,TRBV7-2,.,.
CASVEAGGTYEQYF,TRBJ2-7,TRBV10-2,TRBD2,.
CASGLVVGGRNPYTQYF,TRBJ2-3,TRBV12-5,.,.
CASSGTSGTYEQYF,TRBJ2-7,TRBV6-5,TRBD2,.
CASRGLLAGGPQETQYF,TRBJ2-5,TRBV2,TRBD2,.
CASNPGQGNNEQFF,TRBJ2-1,TRBV19,TRBD1,.
CASSYSRAGTEAFF,TRBJ1-1,TRBV6-5,.,.
CASSLIPQGYNEQFF,TRBJ2-1,TRBV27,.,.
CASSLRERQPQHF,TRBJ1-5,TRBV27,.,.
CASSYIPIGFNEQFF,TRBJ2-1,TRBV6-5,.,.
CASSLDRYYGYTF,TRBJ1-2,TRBV7-2,.,.
CASSYDTMTRETQYF,TRBJ2-5,TRBV6-6,.,.
CASSLEFRYEQYF,TRBJ2-7,TRBV11-2,.,.
CASSLNAGRGANVLTF,TRBJ2-6,TRBV7-3,.,.
CASSLLNTEAFF,TRBJ1-1,TRBV7-8,.,.
CSVERVLGETQYF,TRBJ2-5,TRBV29-1,.,.
CASRGTGGKGDEQFF,TRBJ2-1,TRBV28,TRBD1,.
CASSAGTGNQPQHF,TRBJ1-5,TRBV5-4,TRBD1,.
CASSQEGGRGGYTF,TRBJ1-2,TRBV4-2,.,.
CASSPRGSDTQYF,TRBJ2-3,TRBV6-1,.,.
CASSPLNPSTDTQYF,TRBJ2-3,TRBV28,.,.
CASSSPTGVSYEQYF,TRBJ2-7,TRBV27,.,.
CASSKQAGSGPDTQYF,TRBJ2-3,TRBV21-1,.,once
CAISADRVNYEQYF,TRBJ2-7,TRBV10-3,TRBD1,.
CASSLSGATNEKLFF,TRBJ1-4,TRBV27,.,.
CASSFRGGGRTGELFF,TRBJ2-2,TRBV5-6,TRBD2,few
CATSGHNEQFF,TRBJ2-1,TRBV15,.,.
CASSPRVVTDYGYTF,TRBJ1-2,TRBV18,.,.
CAWSVHRGGDQPQHF,TRBJ1-5,TRBV30,.,.
CASSHWDGGHSDEQFF,TRBJ2-1,TRBV4-2,.,.
CASSSREWGDYGYTF,TRBJ1-2,TRBV7-8,.,.
CASSNKRGYQETQYF,TRBJ2-5,TRBV5-4,TRBD2,.
CASTAVSPSGGVTDTQYF,TRBJ2-3,TRBV28,TRBD2,.